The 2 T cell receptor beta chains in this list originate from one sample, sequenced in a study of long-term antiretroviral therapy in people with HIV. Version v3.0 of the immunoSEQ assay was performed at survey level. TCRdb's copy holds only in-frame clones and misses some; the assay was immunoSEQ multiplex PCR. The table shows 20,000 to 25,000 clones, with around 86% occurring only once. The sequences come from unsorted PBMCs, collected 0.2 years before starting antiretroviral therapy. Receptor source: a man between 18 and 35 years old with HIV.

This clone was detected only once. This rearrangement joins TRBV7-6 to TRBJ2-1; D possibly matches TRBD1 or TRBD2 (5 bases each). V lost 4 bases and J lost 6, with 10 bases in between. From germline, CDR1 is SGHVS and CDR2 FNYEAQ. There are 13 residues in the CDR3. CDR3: CASSWDPGNEQFF. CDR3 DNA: TGTGCCAGCAGCTGGGACCCAGGCAATGAGCAGTTCTTC.

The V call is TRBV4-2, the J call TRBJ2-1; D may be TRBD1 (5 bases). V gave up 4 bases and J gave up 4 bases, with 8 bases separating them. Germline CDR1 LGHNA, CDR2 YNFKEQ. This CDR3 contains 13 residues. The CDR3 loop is CASSPRQYNEQFF. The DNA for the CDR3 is TGTGCCAGCAGCCCTCGACAGTACAATGAGCAGTTCTTC.